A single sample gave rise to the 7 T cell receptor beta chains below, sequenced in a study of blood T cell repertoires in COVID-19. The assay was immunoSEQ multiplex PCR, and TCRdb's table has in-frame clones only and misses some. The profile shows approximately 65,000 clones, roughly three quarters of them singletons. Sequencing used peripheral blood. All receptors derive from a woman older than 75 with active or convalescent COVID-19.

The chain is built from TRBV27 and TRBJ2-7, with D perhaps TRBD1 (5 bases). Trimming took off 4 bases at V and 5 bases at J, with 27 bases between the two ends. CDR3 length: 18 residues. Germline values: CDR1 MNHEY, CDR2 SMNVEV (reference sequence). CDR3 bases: TGTGCCAGCAGTTCAAGATCGAACAGGCGATCCTTCACCCACGAGCAGTACTTC. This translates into CASSSRSNRRSFTHEQYF.

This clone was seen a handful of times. The CDR3 nucleotides are TGCAGCGTTGACCTTACAGGGTTTAACTATGGCTACACCTTC. Residues: CSVDLTGFNYGYTF. The rearrangement joins TRBV29-1 to TRBJ1-2; weak D call: TRBD1 (6 bases). Germline-derived CDR1 and CDR2 are SQVTM and ANQGSEA. V lost 3 bases to trimming and J lost 1 base, with 12 bases between them. The CDR3 runs 14 residues.

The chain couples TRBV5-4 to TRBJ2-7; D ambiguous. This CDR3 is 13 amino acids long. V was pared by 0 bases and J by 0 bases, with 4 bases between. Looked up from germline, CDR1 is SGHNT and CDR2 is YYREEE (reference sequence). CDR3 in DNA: TGTGCCAGCAGCTTGGGCAGCTCCTACGAGCAGTACTTC. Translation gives CASSLGSSYEQYF.

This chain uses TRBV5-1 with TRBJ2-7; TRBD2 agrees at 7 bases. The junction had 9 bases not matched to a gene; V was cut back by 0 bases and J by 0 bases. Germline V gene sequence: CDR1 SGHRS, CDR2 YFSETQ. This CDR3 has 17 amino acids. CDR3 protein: CASSLAVMRGTSYEQYF. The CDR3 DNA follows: TGCGCCAGCAGCTTGGCCGTGATGCGGGGGACCTCCTACGAGCAGTACTTC.

This chain's CDR3 is CASRTRGHTDTQYF. In nucleotides, the CDR3 is TGTGCCAGCAGAACCCGGGGACACACAGATACGCAGTATTTT. The chain has TRBV2 and TRBJ2-3, with D perhaps TRBD1 (6 bases). V dropped 6 bases and J dropped 2 bases, with 12 bases sitting between them. Germline CDR1 reads SNHLY; CDR2 reads FYNNEI. The CDR3 is 14 residues long.

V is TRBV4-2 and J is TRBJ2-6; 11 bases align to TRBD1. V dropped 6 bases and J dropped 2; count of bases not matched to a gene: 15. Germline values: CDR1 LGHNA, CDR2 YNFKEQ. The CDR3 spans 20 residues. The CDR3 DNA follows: TGTGCCAGCAGACAAATGGACCTTGGACAGGGGGCTGCTGGGGCCAACGTCCTGACTTTC. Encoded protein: CASRQMDLGQGAAGANVLTF.

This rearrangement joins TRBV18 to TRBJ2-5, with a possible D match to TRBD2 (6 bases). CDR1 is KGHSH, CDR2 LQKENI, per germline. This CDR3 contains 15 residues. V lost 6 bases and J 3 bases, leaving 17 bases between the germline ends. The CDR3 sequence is CASSQQRGVEETQYF. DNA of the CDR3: TGTGCCAGCTCTCAGCAACGCGGGGTTGAAGAGACCCAGTACTTC.